This record covers a single T cell receptor beta chain. V shed 0 bases, J shed 4 bases, and the junction held 7 bases outside the gene matches. The CDR3 runs 15 residues. Germline V gene lookup returns CDR1 SGDLS and CDR2 YYNGEE. The data were obtained in a study of blood T cell repertoires in COVID-19. Using immunoSEQ multiplex PCR, the repertoire was profiled, and TCRdb retains in-frame clones only, with some absent. The sample consists of around 100,000 clones, around 85% of them appearing once. The sample consisted of peripheral blood. This clonotype was obtained from a woman between 65 and 79 years old with active or convalescent COVID-19. The chain recombines TRBV9 with TRBJ2-7; TRBD2 agrees at 7 bases. The CDR3 loop reads CASSVGPGGGYEQYF. The CDR3, as DNA: TGTGCCAGCAGCGTAGGACCGGGAGGAGGATACGAGCAGTACTTC.